This TCR beta chain was identified in a study of regulatory T cells in long-lasting Graves disease. As concerns this clonotype: Its antigen is not identified.

HTBI primers from iRepertoire and Arm-PCR of CDR3 regions yielded the TCR beta libraries. TCRdb reanalysed the multiplex PCR reads using MiXCR and keeps one entry per CDR3 protein. The sample consists of 310,000 or so distinct CDR3 sequences, around 20% of them appearing once. Time point denoted: persistent/refractory GD, antithyroid drugs over 5 years with positive TRAb. RNA isolated from PBMCs was used to make the TCR library. V gave up 6 bases and J gave up 2 bases; unmatched junction bases: 6. Germline V gene data show CDR1 as DFQATT and CDR2 as SNEGSKA (reference sequence). The CDR3 is made up of 14 amino acids. Study-wide results and caveats: New patients shared fewer public clonotypes (around 880) than persistent patients did (approximately 3,000). Favored usage of TRBV28, TRBJ1-2 and TRBJ2-5 was recorded in persistent disease.

The material sequenced was peripheral blood mononuclear cells (PBMCs), taken when the disease was refractory, from a patient treated with antithyroid drugs. This sequence joins TRBV20-1 and TRBJ2-7, with TRBD1 identical over 11 bases. The source is a female donor with Graves disease. CDR3 amino acids: CSARSGQGAYEQYF. The CDR3 region has the DNA TGCAGTGCACGTTCGGGACAGGGGGCCTACGAGCAGTACTTC.